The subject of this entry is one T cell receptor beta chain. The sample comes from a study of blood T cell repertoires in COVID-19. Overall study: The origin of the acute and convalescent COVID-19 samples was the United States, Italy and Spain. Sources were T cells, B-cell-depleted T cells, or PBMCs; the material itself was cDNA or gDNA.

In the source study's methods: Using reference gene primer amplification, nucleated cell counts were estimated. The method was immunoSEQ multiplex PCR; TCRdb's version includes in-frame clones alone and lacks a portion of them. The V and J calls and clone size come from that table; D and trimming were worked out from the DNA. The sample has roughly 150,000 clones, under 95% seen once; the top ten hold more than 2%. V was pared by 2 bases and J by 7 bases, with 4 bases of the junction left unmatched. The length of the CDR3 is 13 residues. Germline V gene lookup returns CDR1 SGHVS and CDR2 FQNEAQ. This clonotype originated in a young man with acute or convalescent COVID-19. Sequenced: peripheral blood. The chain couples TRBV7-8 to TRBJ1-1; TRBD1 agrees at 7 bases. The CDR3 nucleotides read TGTGCCAGCAGCTTATTACAGGGGAATGAAGCTTTCTTT. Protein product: CASSLLQGNEAFF. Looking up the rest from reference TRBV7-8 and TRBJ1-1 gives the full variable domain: GAGVSQSPRYKVAKRGQDVALRCDPISGHVSLFWYQQALGQGPEFLTYFQNEAQLDKSGLPSDRFFAERPEGSVSTLKIQRTQQEDSAVYLCASSLLQGNEAFFGQGTRLTVV.